The 23 T cell receptor beta chains below were found in one sample sequenced in a study of shared clonotypes between healthy human individuals. Measured with immunoSEQ multiplex PCR; TCRdb has only the in-frame clones, and not every one. The sample records about 470,000 clones, roughly 77% being singletons. Specimen: PBMCs. These receptors came from a woman aged 40 to 50 in good health. Some clones in this sample may be carry-over from other donors' samples.

J is TRBJ1-2 and V is TRBV19, with 8 bases identical to TRBD1. The CDR3 is 14 residues long. In germline, CDR1 is LNHDA, CDR2 SQIVND (reference sequence). V dropped 5 bases and J dropped 3; count of bases not matched to a gene: 5. CDR3 DNA: TGTGCCAGTAGTCCGCAGGGACAGGACTATGGCTACACCTTC. It codes for CASSPQGQDYGYTF. The whole variable domain, remainder taken from reference TRBV19 and TRBJ1-2, is DGGITQSPKYLFRKEGQNVTLSCEQNLNHDAMYWYRQDPGQGLRLIYYSQIVNDFQKGDIAEGYSVSREKKESFPLTVTSAQKNPTAFYLCASSPQGQDYGYTFGSGTRLTVV.

This clone came up once. The chain employs TRBV13 and TRBJ2-7; possibly TRBD1 for D (5 bases). V lost 4 bases to trimming and J lost 2 bases, with 15 bases between them. The CDR3 runs to 15 residues. Germline values: CDR1 PRHDT, CDR2 FYEKMQ (reference sequence). The CDR3 nucleotides read TGTGCCAGCAGCTCAGGTGGGGCGGATGCCTACGAGCAGTACTTC. It encodes CASSSGGADAYEQYF.

The J gene is TRBJ2-7, the V gene TRBV5-1; 13 nucleotides agree with TRBD2. The ends lost 4 bases at V and 5 bases at J; junction bases unmatched: 12. CDR1 is SGHRS, CDR2 YFSETQ, per germline. CDR3 size: 17 residues. CDR3 DNA: TGCGCCAGCAGCACCGTACTAGCGGGAGGGCCGACCAACGAGCAGTACTTC. This gives the protein CASSTVLAGGPTNEQYF. Looking up the rest from reference TRBV5-1 and TRBJ2-7 gives the full variable domain: KAGVTQTPRYLIKTRGQQVTLSCSPISGHRSVSWYQQTPGQGLQFLFEYFSETQRNKGNFPGRFSGRQFSNSRSEMNVSTLELGDSALYLCASSTVLAGGPTNEQYFGPGTRLTVT.

To note about this clone: This clone may be a read error of a much larger clone one base away. The sample has other DNA sequences that encode this CDR3 too. This chain uses TRBV27 with TRBJ2-1; no firm D call. CDR1 and CDR2 (germline): MNHEY, SMNVEV (reference sequence). The CDR3 totals 11 residues. Trimming pared 6 bases from V and 4 bases from J, leaving 4 bases between. For the CDR3, the DNA is TGTGCCAGCAGCCTATACAATGAGCAGTTCTTC. It translates to CASSLYNEQFF.

Notes on this clone: This likely traces to a read error, being one base from a far larger clone. The conserved final phenylalanine or tryptophan is absent from the CDR3, which likely points to a read error. The chain uses TRBV11-1 and TRBJ2-7, with 8 bases matching TRBD1. Trimming at V came to 0 bases and at J to 1 base, leaving 14 bases not matched to a gene. The CDR3 is made up of 19 amino acids. Germline V lookup: CDR1 SGHAT, CDR2 FQDESV (reference sequence). Here the CDR3 DNA reads TGTGCCAGCAGCTTAGCGGTGAGAACAGGGGGACTGGGGTCCTACGAGCAGTACCTC. Its protein product is CASSLAVRTGGLGSYEQYL.

About this clone: Other nucleotide sequences from this sample produce the same CDR3. V is TRBV9 and J is TRBJ2-3; tentatively, D is TRBD1 (5 bases). CDR3 length: 14 amino acids. The ends were cut back, 0 bases at V and 1 base at J, with 6 bases in the middle. The germline V gene encodes CDR1 SGDLS and CDR2 YYNGEE. The CDR3 sequence: CASSVVGGTDTQYF. CDR3 DNA: TGTGCCAGCAGCGTAGTAGGGGGCACAGATACGCAGTATTTT. Full variable domain (rest looked up from reference TRBV9 and TRBJ2-3): DSGVTQTPKHLITATGQRVTLRCSPRSGDLSVYWYQQSLDQGLQFLIQYYNGEERAKGNILERFSAQQFPDLHSELNLSSLELGDSALYFCASSVVGGTDTQYFGPGTRLTVL.

This chain's CDR3 is CASSLAYRNYNEQFF. CDR3 coding DNA: TGTGCCAGCAGCTTGGCCTACCGAAATTACAATGAGCAGTTCTTC. The rearrangement links TRBV5-8 to TRBJ2-1; no reliable D call. The V end lost 0 bases, the J end lost 4 bases, and 11 bases lay between the germline ends. The CDR3 runs to 15 residues. CDR1 is SGHTS, CDR2 YDEGEE, per germline.

The rearrangement links TRBV21-1 to TRBJ2-7. TRBV21-1 is noted as a pseudogene. This CDR3 spans 17 amino acids. CDR3 in amino acids: CASSKASNSKTYEVQYF. As DNA, the CDR3 is TGTGCCAGCAGCAAAGCGTCTAACAGTAAAACCTACGAGGTGCAGTACTTC.

The V and J genes are TRBV5-1 and TRBJ2-1; TRBD1 is a possible D gene (6 bases). The germline V gene encodes CDR1 SGHRS and CDR2 YFSETQ. There are 16 residues in the CDR3. V lost 0 bases to trimming and J lost 0 bases, with 10 bases between them. Here the CDR3 reads CASSLEGQLSYNEQFF. The CDR3 DNA is TGCGCCAGCAGCTTGGAAGGACAGCTCTCCTACAATGAGCAGTTCTTC.

Regarding this clone: This may be a read error, as it is one base from a much larger clone. V and J are TRBV28 and TRBJ2-5; D not resolved. This CDR3 region has 11 residues. V was shortened by 5 bases and J by 1 base, with 2 bases between the two germline ends. CDR1 MDHEN and CDR2 SYDVKM come from the germline V gene. The CDR3: CASSRQETQYF. In DNA form, the CDR3 reads TGTGCCAGCAGTCGCCAAGAGACCCAGTACTTC.

The chain uses TRBV4-1 and TRBJ2-5; possible D gene TRBD1, 5 bases. Near its end, the DNA agrees better with TRBJ2-7, so the J call may be wrong. Germline values: CDR1 MGHRA, CDR2 YSYEKL. This CDR3 has 17 amino acids. The CDR3 sequence is CASRNSPREPRSYEQYF. CDR3 in DNA: TGCGCCAGCAGAAATAGCCCCAGGGAACCACGCTCCTACGAGCAGTACTTC.

The sample holds a few counts of this clone. At the DNA level, this CDR3 is encoded by other sequences in the same sample as well. This sequence joins TRBV7-2 and TRBJ2-5, with 9 bases fitting TRBD1. Germline V gene sequence: CDR1 SGHTA, CDR2 FQGNSA. Trimming at V came to 3 bases and at J to 5 bases, leaving 4 bases not matched to a gene. CDR3 length equals 14 residues. This CDR3 is CASSFNRGRETQYF. For the CDR3, the DNA is TGTGCCAGCAGCTTCAACAGGGGGCGGGAGACCCAGTACTTC.

The chain has TRBV27 and TRBJ2-1; 7 bases fit TRBD2. The J segment lost 2 bases and the V segment lost 7 bases, leaving 5 bases of the junction unmatched. CDR3 size: 14 residues. Germline CDR1 is MNHEY and CDR2 is SMNVEV (reference sequence). In DNA, the CDR3 is TGTGCCAGCACCCAGACTAGCCCCTACAATGAGCAGTTCTTC. Its translation: CASTQTSPYNEQFF.

This sequence joins TRBV7-8 and TRBJ1-1; the D is unclear. The CDR3 runs 13 residues. Trimming removed 5 bases from V and 1 base from J, with 8 bases in between. Germline CDR1 is SGHVS and CDR2 is FQNEAQ. CDR3 sequence (DNA): TGTGCCAGCAGCCCGTGGACGAACACTGAAGCTTTCTTT. Protein sequence: CASSPWTNTEAFF.

V gene TRBV2 combines with J gene TRBJ1-2; 10 nucleotides agree with TRBD1. This CDR3 comprises 15 residues. The V and J ends lost 8 bases and 7 bases, in that order; junction bases with no gene match: 13. Germline V gives CDR1 SNHLY, CDR2 FYNNEI. DNA of the CDR3: TGTGCCAGCGCTCGGCCCGGACAGGGGGTCTCTGGCTACACCTTC. Its protein product is CASARPGQGVSGYTF. The variable domain in full, with the rest retrieved from reference TRBV2 and TRBJ1-2, is EPEVTQTPSHQVTQMGQEVILRCVPISNHLYFYWYRQILGQKVEFLVSFYNNEISEKSEIFDDQFSVERPDGSNFTLKIRSTKLEDSAMYFCASARPGQGVSGYTFGSGTRLTVV.

This clone was observed once. The J gene is TRBJ1-1, the V gene TRBV6-5, with a weak D call TRBD1 (6 bases). The V gene lost 2 bases and the J gene lost 4 bases, with 8 bases spanning the gap. Germline V gene lookup returns CDR1 MNHEY and CDR2 SVGAGI. The CDR3 length is 13 residues. CDR3 residues: CASSYGGLTEAFF. The CDR3 nucleotides read TGTGCCAGCAGTTACGGGGGGCTCACTGAAGCTTTCTTT.

This chain uses TRBV6-1 with TRBJ2-1, with TRBD1 as a possible D gene (6 bases). Trimming stripped 3 bases from V and 4 bases from J, with 13 bases between. The CDR3 is 15 amino acids. Germline lookup yields CDR1 MNHNS and CDR2 SASEGT. The CDR3 bases are TGTGCCAGCAGTGATGGGGCAGGGGCTTACAATGAGCAGTTCTTC. Protein: CASSDGAGAYNEQFF.

This clone was detected only once. This chain uses TRBV30 with TRBJ2-1; 9 bases are a match to TRBD2. V shed 3 bases and J 6 bases; nucleotides not matched to a gene: 3. CDR1 GTSNPN and CDR2 SVGIG come from the germline V gene (reference sequence). This CDR3 has 13 residues. The CDR3 loop is CAWSLTSGNEQFF. The CDR3 DNA follows: TGTGCCTGGAGCCTGACTAGCGGCAATGAGCAGTTCTTC.

The chain is built from TRBV4-2 and TRBJ2-1; D gene uncertain. V lost 2 bases, J lost 1 base, and 6 bases lay in between. Germline CDR1 reads LGHNA; CDR2 reads YNFKEQ. The CDR3 totals 14 residues. The CDR3 reads CASSQLSSYNEQFF. The CDR3 DNA sequence: TGTGCCAGCAGCCAACTCTCTTCCTACAATGAGCAGTTCTTC.

The chain couples TRBV27 to TRBJ2-5, with TRBD1 as a possible D gene (6 bases). CDR3 length: 18 amino acids. V was shortened by 4 bases and J by 7 bases, with 28 bases between the two germline ends. Germline V lookup: CDR1 MNHEY, CDR2 SMNVEV (reference sequence). CDR3: CASSSTGAPDRGVMTQYF. The CDR3 DNA reads TGTGCCAGCAGTTCGACAGGTGCCCCGGATAGGGGCGTGATGACCCAGTACTTC.

The chain joins TRBV2 to TRBJ2-1, with D uncertain. The CDR3 extends over 13 amino acids. Germline V gives CDR1 SNHLY, CDR2 FYNNEI. The ends were cut back, 2 bases at V and 4 bases at J, with 6 bases in the middle. CDR3 DNA: TGTGCCAGCAGTGAAAGGAGATACAATGAGCAGTTCTTC. Amino acids: CASSERRYNEQFF.

In the case of this clone: Sequence at one end of the junction differs from germline and may be a read error. The gene calls are TRBV7-2 and TRBJ2-6; perhaps D is TRBD1 or TRBD2 (5 bases each). Germline V CDR1 and CDR2: SGHTA, FQGNSA. This CDR3 has 17 residues. The DNA for the CDR3 is TGTGCCAGCAGCCTAGCCCCCGGGACGGCCGGGGCCAACGTCCTGACTTTC. This codes for CASSLAPGTAGANVLTF.

This chain joins TRBV11-3 and TRBJ2-1, with TRBD1 identical over 8 bases. Germline V lookup: CDR1 SGHNT, CDR2 YENEEA. V shed 6 bases, J shed 0 bases, and the junction held 7 bases outside the gene matches. The CDR3 totals 16 residues. In DNA, the CDR3 is TGTGCCAGCAGTAAAAGCACAGGGGGCTCCTACAATGAGCAGTTCTTC. Residues: CASSKSTGGSYNEQFF.